The next 8 T cell receptor beta chains were all read from a single sample in a study of T cells after posttransplantation cyclophosphamide (TCRdb year 2016). The protocol used for the library was the immunoSEQ multiplex PCR assay. Imported from immuneACCESS, the table was reduced by TCRdb to in-frame sequences with V and J called. These copies leave out some clones; in studies compared against another copy, an unresolved V gene accounts for under half, and the cause of the remainder is not known. This sample has over 5,500 clones in its table, and over 70% of those were observed once. The ten largest clones capture 26% of the sample. Sequencing input: memory CD4+ T cells sorted from blood. The receptors here all came from a woman in her forties or fifties in good health and a related stem cell transplant donor.

This clone came up a few times. The chain carries TRBV5-1 and TRBJ1-2; 7 nucleotides align to TRBD1. After removal of 0 bases from V and 8 bases from J, the junction contained 7 bases not matched to a gene. The germline CDR1 and CDR2 sequences are SGHRS and YFSETQ. The CDR3 contains 14 residues. CDR3 loop: CASSLGTGSRGYTF. DNA of the CDR3: TGCGCCAGCAGCTTGGGGACAGGCTCCCGGGGCTACACCTTC.

V is TRBV5-1 and J is TRBJ2-1, with D possibly being TRBD2 (5 bases). This CDR3 contains 12 residues. The germline V gene encodes CDR1 SGHRS and CDR2 YFSETQ. With 4 bases removed from V and 14 bases from J, the gap between germline ends came to 16 bases. CDR3 sequence (DNA): TGCGCCAGCAGCCCGCTTCGGGGAGAGGAGTTCTTC. This translates into CASSPLRGEEFF.

The chain recombines TRBV2 with TRBJ1-1; a possible D gene is TRBD1 (5 bases). The germline CDR1 and CDR2 sequences are SNHLY and FYNNEI. This CDR3 spans 11 amino acids. The CDR3 coding sequence is TGTGCGGACATCTTGAACACTGAAGCTTTCTTT. This sequence encodes CADILNTEAFF. Supplemented by reference TRBV2 and TRBJ1-1, the full variable domain reads EPEVTQTPSHQVTQMGQEVILRCVPISNHLYFYWYRQILGQKVEFLVSFYNNEISEKSEIFDDQFSVERPDGSNFTLKIRSTKLEDSAMYFCADILNTEAFFGQGTRLTVV.

The V call is TRBV5-1, the J call TRBJ2-3, with 7 nucleotides matching TRBD2. The CDR3 extends over 13 amino acids. Germline CDR1 is SGHRS and CDR2 is YFSETQ. V shed 5 bases and J 5 bases; nucleotides not matched to a gene: 5. The CDR3 bases are TGCGCCAGCAGGACGGGAGGCATAGATACGCAGTATTTT. Amino acid sequence: CASRTGGIDTQYF.

This clone has more than one count but fewer than ten. The V gene is TRBV5-1, the J gene TRBJ1-6; D is undetermined. The germline CDR1 and CDR2 sequences are SGHRS and YFSETQ. The CDR3 extends over 15 amino acids. Trimming took off 2 bases at V and 5 bases at J, with 11 bases between the two ends. The CDR3 region is CASSLEVRDNSPLHF. CDR3 DNA: TGCGCCAGCAGCTTAGAAGTCCGGGATAATTCACCCCTCCACTTT.

The V and J genes are TRBV19 and TRBJ1-5, with a tentative D call TRBD1 (6 bases). Germline CDR1 is LNHDA and CDR2 is SQIVND (reference sequence). CDR3 length: 15 amino acids. V was trimmed by 1 base and J by 5 bases, leaving 12 bases between them. The CDR3 region has the DNA TGTGCCAGTAGTATAGTCCGGGACATTGATCAGCCCCAGCATTTT. Its protein product is CASSIVRDIDQPQHF.

V gene TRBV4-3 combines with J gene TRBJ2-5; no clear D. The DNA end lines up better with TRBJ2-7; the J call may be wrong. The germline gives CDR1 LGHNA, CDR2 YSLEER. The CDR3 length is 13 residues. CDR3 DNA sequence: TGCGCCAGCAGCCAAGAGATGATCTACGAGCAGTACTTC. This gives the protein CASSQEMIYEQYF.

The V gene is TRBV28, the J gene TRBJ2-1, with 10 bases aligning to TRBD2. Germline V CDR1 and CDR2: MDHEN, SYDVKM. The V segment lost 7 bases and the J segment 3 bases; nucleotides outside the gene matches: 15. The CDR3 is 18 residues long. CDR3 sequence reads: CASTSQGGVAGGYNEQFF. The CDR3 DNA follows: TGTGCCAGCACGTCCCAGGGTGGGGTAGCGGGAGGCTACAATGAGCAGTTCTTC.